This T cell receptor (beta chain) was retrieved from a study of T cell changes during pregnancy in multiple sclerosis. The repertoire was sequenced with immunoSEQ multiplex PCR; TCRdb's copy has only in-frame clones and lacks some. The sample has 55,000 to 75,000 clones, roughly nine tenths seen once; the top ten hold approximately 1.4%. V was shortened by 2 bases and J by 10 bases, with 9 bases between the two germline ends. The CDR3 loop spans 13 amino acids. Germline assignment: CDR1 MGHDK and CDR2 SYGVNS. The input for sequencing was peripheral blood, taken after pregnancy. V gene TRBV25-1 combines with J gene TRBJ1-6; D gene unclear. This clonotype was obtained from a female donor in good health, enrolled as a control in a pregnancy study. CDR3 loop: CASSELSSSPLHF. The DNA for the CDR3 is TGTGCCAGCAGTGAACTGTCAAGCTCACCCCTCCACTTT. Full variable domain (remainder filled in from reference TRBV25-1 and TRBJ1-6): EADIYQTPRYLVIGTGKKITLECSQTMGHDKMYWYQQDPGMELHLIHYSYGVNSTEKGDLSSESTVSRIRTEHFPLTLESARPSHTSQYLCASSELSSSPLHFGNGTRLTVT.